Listed here are 30 T cell receptor beta chains from one sample, sequenced in a study of blood T cell repertoires in COVID-19 (dated by TCRdb to 2019 to 2021). The library was built by means of the immunoSEQ multiplex PCR assay. What TCRdb holds here is the immuneACCESS table cut down to in-frame rearrangements. Part of the clones is not present; checked against another copy, under half of the missing clones reflect an unresolved V gene, and the others are unexplained. The sample table holds 80,000 to 100,000 clones, of which 70% to 90% were seen once. The ten largest clones add up to under 20% of the sample. The sequenced material came from peripheral blood. These receptors were taken from a woman of 80 years or more with acute or convalescent COVID-19.

The rearrangement links TRBV2 to TRBJ2-5; TRBD2 aligns across 8 bases. V gave up 4 bases and J gave up 2 bases; unmatched junction bases: 3. Germline V gene data show CDR1 as SNHLY and CDR2 as FYNNEI. This CDR3 contains 14 residues. CDR3 coding DNA: TGTGCCAGCAGTGCCCGCGGGGGGCAAGAGACCCAGTACTTC. Encoded protein: CASSARGGQETQYF.

The chain joins TRBV19 to TRBJ1-5; tentatively, D is TRBD1 (6 bases). V lost 4 bases and J 0 bases, leaving 10 bases between the germline ends. This CDR3 region has 15 residues. Germline CDR1 reads LNHDA; CDR2 reads SQIVND (reference sequence). CDR3 nucleotides: TGTGCCAGTAGTAGGGGACATCCTAGCAATCAGCCCCAGCATTTT. As protein: CASSRGHPSNQPQHF.

This chain joins TRBV4-1 and TRBJ2-5, with TRBD2 identical over 12 bases. The germline V gene has CDR1 MGHRA and CDR2 YSYEKL. There are 17 residues in the CDR3. With V trimmed by 4 bases and J by 5 bases, 11 bases remained unmatched. In DNA form, the CDR3 reads TGCGCCAGCAGCCGACGGGCTAGCGGGGGGGCCGGGGAGACCCAGTACTTC. Encoded protein: CASSRRASGGAGETQYF.

J is TRBJ2-7 and V is TRBV14; D call uncertain. V was clipped by 3 bases and J by 2 bases, with 17 bases between them. Germline-derived CDR1 and CDR2 are SGHDN and FVKESK. This CDR3 spans 16 amino acids. The CDR3 bases are TGTGCCAGCAGCCACATTCACAGCAGCCGACCCTACGAGCAGTACTTC. Amino acids: CASSHIHSSRPYEQYF.

The genes are TRBV18 and TRBJ2-5, with 8 nucleotides matching TRBD2. The V gene's germline CDR1 is KGHSH and CDR2 LQKENI. The length of the CDR3 is 16 residues. With 3 bases clipped from V and 10 bases from J, the junction kept 16 bases outside the gene matches. CDR3 in DNA: TGTGCCAGCTCACCGCGAGCGGGGGTGACTCAAAGTGACCAGTACTTC. Translated: CASSPRAGVTQSDQYF. Full variable domain (outside the CDR3, taken from reference TRBV18 and TRBJ2-5): NAGVMQNPRHLVRRRGQEARLRCSPMKGHSHVYWYRQLPEEGLKFMVYLQKENIIDESGMPKERFSAEFPKEGPSILRIQQVVRGDSAAYFCASSPRAGVTQSDQYFGPGTRLLVL.

The rearrangement joins TRBV2 to TRBJ2-3, with TRBD1 identical over 8 bases. CDR1 SNHLY and CDR2 FYNNEI come from the germline V gene. The CDR3 has 14 amino acids. The junction had 6 bases not matched to a gene; V was cut back by 3 bases and J by 7 bases. This CDR3 reads CASSDGRGQYTQYF. For the CDR3, the DNA is TGTGCCAGCAGTGATGGCAGGGGGCAATATACGCAGTATTTT.

The chain is built from TRBV4-1 and TRBJ2-3, with 13 bases that match TRBD2. CDR3 length equals 18 residues. V was pared by 6 bases and J by 2 bases, with 11 bases of the junction left unmatched. Germline CDR1 and CDR2: MGHRA and YSYEKL. Here the CDR3 reads CASSRIPGLAGNTDTQYF. The DNA of the CDR3 is TGCGCCAGCAGTCGTATACCGGGACTAGCGGGGAACACAGATACGCAGTATTTT.

The V and J genes are TRBV19 and TRBJ2-2; D is possibly TRBD1 (6 bases). The V gene's germline CDR1 is LNHDA and CDR2 SQIVND (reference sequence). The CDR3 runs 16 residues. V dropped 6 bases and J dropped 2 bases, with 16 bases sitting between them. In DNA form, the CDR3 reads TGTGCCAGTAGGAGAACTGGACAGACTAACACCGGGGAGCTGTTTTTT. Its protein product is CASRRTGQTNTGELFF.

V and J are TRBV5-1 and TRBJ1-2; 11 bases agree with TRBD1. The V segment lost 3 bases and the J segment 5 bases; nucleotides outside the gene matches: 6. The CDR3 length is 15 residues. Per germline, CDR1 SGHRS and CDR2 YFSETQ. The CDR3 reads CASSSGGQGGYGYTF. CDR3 in DNA: TGCGCCAGCAGCTCCGGGGGACAGGGGGGTTATGGCTACACCTTC.

The chain uses TRBV28 and TRBJ2-1, with TRBD1 matching 8 bases. CDR1 and CDR2 from the germline V gene are MDHEN and SYDVKM. V was clipped by 2 bases and J by 14 bases; unmatched bases: 2. The CDR3 runs to 11 residues. CDR3 sequence: CASSLKDREFF. The CDR3 nucleotides read TGTGCCAGCAGTTTAAAGGACAGGGAGTTCTTC.

The chain couples TRBV4-1 to TRBJ2-1; TRBD1 aligns across 10 bases. V was pared by 3 bases and J by 4 bases, with 9 bases of the junction left unmatched. The CDR3 totals 17 residues. CDR1 is MGHRA, CDR2 YSYEKL, per germline. This CDR3 is CASSHLPDRGRYNEQFF. The CDR3 DNA is TGCGCCAGCAGCCATCTCCCAGACAGGGGGCGGTACAATGAGCAGTTCTTC.

This sequence joins TRBV9 and TRBJ2-7, with 8 positions matching TRBD1. Per germline, CDR1 SGDLS and CDR2 YYNGEE. The CDR3 runs 13 residues. Trimming at V came to 4 bases and at J to 5 bases, leaving 5 bases not matched to a gene. The CDR3 region has the DNA TGTGCCAGCAGCACCCGACAGGGGAACGAGCAGTACTTC. Translation: CASSTRQGNEQYF.

The V call is TRBV28, the J call TRBJ1-3, with 7 bases matching TRBD1. After removal of 4 bases from V and 4 bases from J, the junction contained 10 bases not matched to a gene. The CDR3 covers 16 residues. Germline CDR1 MDHEN, CDR2 SYDVKM. The CDR3 here is CASSSTTGAQGNTIYF. The CDR3 region has the DNA TGTGCCAGCAGTTCCACTACAGGGGCGCAGGGAAACACCATATATTTT.

The chain joins TRBV18 to TRBJ2-1, with a possible D match to TRBD1 (6 bases). Trimming took off 4 bases at V and 0 bases at J, with 10 bases between the two ends. There are 15 residues in the CDR3. Germline CDR1 reads KGHSH; CDR2 reads LQKENI. CDR3 nucleotide sequence: TGTGCCAGCTCACAGCAGGGGAGCTCCTACAATGAGCAGTTCTTC. This encodes CASSQQGSSYNEQFF. Full variable domain (remainder filled in from reference TRBV18 and TRBJ2-1): NAGVMQNPRHLVRRRGQEARLRCSPMKGHSHVYWYRQLPEEGLKFMVYLQKENIIDESGMPKERFSAEFPKEGPSILRIQQVVRGDSAAYFCASSQQGSSYNEQFFGPGTRLTVL.

The chain uses TRBV7-8 and TRBJ2-5; 10 bases are a match to TRBD1. CDR3 length: 14 amino acids. Losses at the gene ends were 5 bases for V and 4 bases for J; bases not matched to a gene: 4. Germline assignment: CDR1 SGHVS and CDR2 FQNEAQ. CDR3 nucleotide sequence: TGTGCCAGCAGCCCCCGGGACAGGGGAGAGACCCAGTACTTC. Amino acid sequence: CASSPRDRGETQYF. Using reference TRBV7-8 and TRBJ2-5 for the parts outside the CDR3, the full variable domain is GAGVSQSPRYKVAKRGQDVALRCDPISGHVSLFWYQQALGQGPEFLTYFQNEAQLDKSGLPSDRFFAERPEGSVSTLKIQRTQQEDSAVYLCASSPRDRGETQYFGPGTRLLVL.

The CDR3 loop is CASSLSLTGELFF. In DNA, the CDR3 is TGTGCCAGCAGCTTGAGCCTCACCGGGGAGCTGTTTTTT. The chain uses TRBV5-8 and TRBJ2-2; D unresolved. CDR3 size: 13 residues. Germline V gene sequence: CDR1 SGHTS, CDR2 YDEGEE. V gave up 1 base and J gave up 4 bases, with 5 bases separating them.

The chain employs TRBV6-2 or TRBV6-3 and TRBJ2-5, with D tentatively TRBD1 (6 bases). Germline loops: CDR1 MNHEY, CDR2 SVGEGT. Trimming cost V 2 bases and J 4 bases, with 11 bases left between them. The length of the CDR3 is 14 residues. The CDR3 sequence: CASSYRAGVETQYF. For the CDR3, the DNA is TGTGCCAGCAGTTACAGGGCAGGGGTAGAGACCCAGTACTTC.

The chain combines TRBV28 with TRBJ1-5; maybe TRBD1 (6 bases). The CDR3 is 18 residues long. V was cut by 4 bases and J by 0 bases, with 19 bases left in between. CDR1 MDHEN and CDR2 SYDVKM come from the germline V gene. The CDR3 nucleotides read TGTGCCAGCAGTTCCCACACAGGGTTCTTGAATAGCAATCAGCCCCAGCATTTT. It specifies CASSSHTGFLNSNQPQHF.

J is TRBJ1-2 and V is TRBV19, with no clear D. The CDR3 runs to 15 residues. Germline CDR1 and CDR2: LNHDA and SQIVND (reference sequence). The V end was cut by 1 base, the J end by 8 bases, with 17 bases between. The CDR3 spells CASSIGFFSVSGYTF. The CDR3 region has the DNA TGTGCCAGTAGTATAGGGTTCTTCAGCGTCTCAGGCTACACCTTC.

The rearrangement links TRBV7-2 to TRBJ1-5; perhaps TRBD1 as D (6 bases). Trimming pared 5 bases from V and 2 bases from J, leaving 13 bases between. The CDR3 runs 15 residues. The germline gives CDR1 SGHTA, CDR2 FQGNSA. This CDR3 reads CASSPQGPGNQPQHF. CDR3 sequence (DNA): TGTGCCAGCAGCCCACAGGGCCCAGGCAATCAGCCCCAGCATTTT.

V usage is TRBV5-1 and J usage is TRBJ1-2, with 9 bases matching TRBD1. CDR1 and CDR2 (germline): SGHRS, YFSETQ. The CDR3 covers 15 residues. The V segment lost 2 bases and the J segment 7 bases; nucleotides outside the gene matches: 9. As DNA, the CDR3 is TGCGCCAGCAGCTTTTCCGCGGGACAGGGTGGTGGCTACACCTTC. This codes for CASSFSAGQGGGYTF.

The rearrangement links TRBV11-1 to TRBJ2-7; D gene ambiguous. The germline V gene encodes CDR1 SGHAT and CDR2 FQDESV (reference sequence). The CDR3 has 14 amino acids. V was shortened by 3 bases and J by 1 base, with 10 bases between the two germline ends. CDR3: CASSFSDGSYEQYF. The DNA for the CDR3 is TGTGCCAGCAGCTTCAGCGACGGTTCCTACGAGCAGTACTTC. Full variable domain (remainder filled in from reference TRBV11-1 and TRBJ2-7): EAEVAQSPRYKITEKSQAVAFWCDPISGHATLYWYRQILGQGPELLVQFQDESVVDDSQLPKDRFSAERLKGVDSTLKIQPAELGDSAMYLCASSFSDGSYEQYFGPGTRLTVT.

A remark on this clone: Additional DNA sequences in this sample encode the identical CDR3. This chain uses TRBV15 with TRBJ1-2, with a possible D match to TRBD1 (6 bases). The germline V gene has CDR1 LNHNV and CDR2 YYDKDF (reference sequence). The CDR3 consists of 13 residues. The germline V and J ends were trimmed by 1 base and 4 bases, with 7 bases remaining between them. CDR3 amino acids: CATSRGQVYGYTF. CDR3 DNA sequence: TGTGCCACCAGCAGAGGACAGGTCTATGGCTACACCTTC.

Of note for this clone: The germline gene is not matched at one end of the junction; a read error may be the cause. The CDR3 sequence: CASSLAGGKNAGELFF. CDR3 bases: TGTGCCAGCAGCTTAGCTGGGGGCAAGAACGCCGGGGAGCTGTTTTTT. The chain joins TRBV11-3 to TRBJ2-2; D might be TRBD1 (6 bases). The CDR3 loop spans 16 amino acids. CDR1 is SGHNT and CDR2 is YENEEA in the germline V gene.

In DNA form, the CDR3 reads TGTGCCAGCTCACCTTGGACAGACCAAGAGACCCAGTACTTC. As protein: CASSPWTDQETQYF. The rearrangement joins TRBV18 to TRBJ2-5; possibly TRBD1 for D (6 bases). The germline V gene has CDR1 KGHSH and CDR2 LQKENI. CDR3 length: 14 residues. V lost 3 bases and J lost 0, with 8 bases in between. Combining the CDR3 with reference TRBV18 and TRBJ2-5 gives the whole variable domain NAGVMQNPRHLVRRRGQEARLRCSPMKGHSHVYWYRQLPEEGLKFMVYLQKENIIDESGMPKERFSAEFPKEGPSILRIQQVVRGDSAAYFCASSPWTDQETQYFGPGTRLLVL.

The chain carries TRBV5-5 and TRBJ2-7; 7 bases are a match to TRBD1. V trimming: 1 base; J trimming: 3 bases; junction bases outside the gene matches: 7. The CDR3 totals 15 residues. Germline V gives CDR1 SGHKS, CDR2 YYEKEE (reference sequence). The CDR3 DNA reads as TGTGCCAGCAGCTTGTCCGGGACAGCGATCTACGAGCAGTACTTC. Translated, it gives CASSLSGTAIYEQYF.

The chain uses TRBV29-1 and TRBJ2-1; the D gene is possibly TRBD2 (6 bases). Germline assignment: CDR1 SQVTM and CDR2 ANQGSEA. CDR3 length equals 11 residues. Trimming took off 2 bases at V and 15 bases at J, with 14 bases between the two ends. For the CDR3, the DNA is TGCAGCGTTGAACGGGACGGGAGAGGGTTCTTC. Residues: CSVERDGRGFF.

The J gene is TRBJ1-3, the V gene TRBV15; D call uncertain. V was shortened by 3 bases and J by 2 bases, with 11 bases between the two germline ends. This CDR3 is 15 amino acids long. Germline CDR1 reads LNHNV; CDR2 reads YYDKDF (reference sequence). CDR3 nucleotides: TGTGCCACCAGCAGGAATCGGGGAACTGGAAACACCATATATTTT. Translation: CATSRNRGTGNTIYF.

The chain recombines TRBV3-1 (or the pseudogene TRBV3-2) with TRBJ2-2; unclear D gene. Germline loops: CDR1 LGHDT, CDR2 YNNKEL (reference sequence). This CDR3 has 13 amino acids. V was cut by 0 bases and J by 7 bases, with 6 bases left in between. The CDR3 sequence is CASSQDYGGELFF. Here the CDR3 DNA reads TGTGCCAGCAGCCAAGACTATGGCGGGGAGCTGTTTTTT.

This chain connects TRBV21-1 to TRBJ2-5; the D call TRBD1 from the table was never checked on the DNA. TRBV21-1 is a pseudogene locus. This CDR3 has 15 residues. CDR3 sequence: CAPYQGGRNQETQYF. The CDR3 nucleotides are TGTGCCCCCTACCAGGGGGGACGGAATCAAGAGACCCAGTACTTC.